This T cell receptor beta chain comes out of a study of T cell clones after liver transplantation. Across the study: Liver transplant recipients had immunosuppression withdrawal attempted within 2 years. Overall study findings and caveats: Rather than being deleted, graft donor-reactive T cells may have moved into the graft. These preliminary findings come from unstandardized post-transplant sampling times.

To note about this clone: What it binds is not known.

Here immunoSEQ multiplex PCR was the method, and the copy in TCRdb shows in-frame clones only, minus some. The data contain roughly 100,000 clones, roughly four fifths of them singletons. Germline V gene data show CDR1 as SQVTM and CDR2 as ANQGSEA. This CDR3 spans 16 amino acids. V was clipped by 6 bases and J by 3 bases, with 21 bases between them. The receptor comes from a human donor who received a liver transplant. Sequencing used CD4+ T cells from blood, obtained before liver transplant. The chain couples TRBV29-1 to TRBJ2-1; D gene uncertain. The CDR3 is CSVSIDSTFYYNEQFF. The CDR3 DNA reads TGCAGCGTCTCAATAGACTCTACTTTCTACTACAATGAGCAGTTCTTC.